This T cell receptor beta chain was identified during a study of blood T cell repertoires in COVID-19 (dated by TCRdb to about 2020). Study-wide context: Samples covering the acute and convalescent phases of COVID-19 were provided by collaborators in the United States, Italy and Spain. The prospective study material was composed of cDNA or gDNA derived from T cells, B-cell-depleted T cells, or PBMCs. Deeply sampled blood TCRbeta repertoires from subjects exposed to, actively infected with, or recovered from COVID-19 were included in the dataset. A freely available public database, intended as a resource for researchers studying the immune response to SARS-CoV-2, is where the repertoires were released. The samples were drawn from the first 160 participants of the ongoing ImmuneRACE study and from some 1,300 subjects provided by 6 global collaborators. A de-identified subject ID, COVID-19 status, age in years and sex were almost always included in the sample metadata. Where available, HLA class I and class II types were taken from metadata supplied by the sample provider and were not determined by assay-based typing. Beyond this particular receptor, the publication reports: Clinical and demographic metadata were provided uncurated, with the amount varying by source and participant.

One collaborating source in Seattle enrolled patients while the patients were actively infected and followed the patients over time throughout the course of disease. Collaborating institutions collected whole blood in K2EDTA tubes following their own protocols. Collaborator samples were shipped for TCRbeta analysis as frozen whole blood, isolated PBMCs, or DNA extracted from either sample type. The immunoSEQ Assay, a bias-controlled multiplex PCR, was used to amplify TCRbeta CDR3 regions from genomic DNA. The study's processing was this. The number of nucleated cells in each sample was estimated by amplification of reference gene primers within the assay. To quantify the absolute abundance of each unique TCRbeta CDR3 rearrangement, sequence reads were collapsed and filtered. For each sample, productive Simpson clonality was calculated as the square root of Simpson's diversity index over productive rearrangements. TCRdb limited this immuneACCESS table to in-frame rearrangements with V and J called. A share of clones is missing; checked studies link under half to unresolved V genes, and the rest is unexplained. D and trimming were read from the DNA, whereas the V and J calls and clone size are those reported in that table. The sample data list fewer than 250,000 clones, and more than 85% of these were observed just once. The top ten clones comprise 0.82% of the sample.

In regard to this clone: Its antigen remains undetermined. No much larger clonotype is one base removed from it; base qualities were not supplied.

The receptor was isolated from a man in his sixties with COVID-19, enrolled during active disease. Sequencing used peripheral blood.

This receptor carries the CDR3 CASRLTQTSPGELFF. The DNA reads as follows: TGTGCCAGCCGTCTTACCCAGACTTCCCCCGGGGAGCTGTTTTTT. The rearranged chain carries TRBV6-5 and TRBJ2-2; no D segment can be confidently identified. CDR1 and CDR2, looked up from the germline V gene, are MNHEY and SVGAGI. At the junction V is shortened by 8 bases and J by 6 bases, with 19 bases in between. From its cysteine to its phenylalanine, the CDR3 spans 15 amino acids. The retained sequence is limited to the CDR3, 45 bases, with the frame set at the first base.